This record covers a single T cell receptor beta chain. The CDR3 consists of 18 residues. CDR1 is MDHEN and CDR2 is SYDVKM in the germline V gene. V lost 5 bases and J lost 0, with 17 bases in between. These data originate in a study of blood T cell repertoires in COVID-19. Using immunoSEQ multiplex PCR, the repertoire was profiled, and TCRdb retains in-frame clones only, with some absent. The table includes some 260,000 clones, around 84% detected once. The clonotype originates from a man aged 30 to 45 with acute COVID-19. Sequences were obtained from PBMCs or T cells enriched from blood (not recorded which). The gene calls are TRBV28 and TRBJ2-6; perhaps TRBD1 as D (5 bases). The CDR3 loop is CASSQLPQVASGANVLTF. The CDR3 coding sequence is TGTGCCAGCAGTCAATTACCACAGGTGGCCTCTGGGGCCAACGTCCTGACTTTC.